Below, one T cell receptor beta chain is given with its context. The data stem from a study of blood T cells in healthy people across ages. The authors ran a second PCR of roughly 6 to 11 cycles using a sample-barcoded 5' primer and a J-beta primer mix. TCRdb redid the calling of the 5' RACE reads with MiXCR, one entry per CDR3 protein. The sample lists about 1,500,000 distinct CDR3 sequences; around 42% were seen once. Trimming took off 6 bases at V and 15 bases at J, with 18 bases between the two ends. CDR3 length: 12 amino acids. The chain uses TRBV12-3 or TRBV12-4 and TRBJ2-1; a weak D match, TRBD2 (5 bases). The sequenced sample consisted of blood. The TCR was taken from a woman aged 18-29 years in good health. Here the CDR3 DNA reads TGTGCCAGCAGCTCCGCCGGCCCGGGGAGGTTCTTC. Its protein product is CASSSAGPGRFF.